One T cell receptor beta chain is described in this entry. The antigen remains undetermined. The treatment was: approximately 18 received Ad26.COV2.S at low or high dose, single or two shots; a few received placebo; per-sample allocation not given. After the first vaccine or placebo injection, samples were drawn on day 63. The source of the sample is a study of Ad26.COV2.S vaccination and SARS-CoV-2 variants. Study-level information: Donor joined the COV1001 Ad26.COV2.S trial arm.

General study findings and limits: A substantial breadth of spike-specific CD8+ and CD4+ T cell responses after vaccination has been reported. It was vaccine recipients, not placebo recipients, who had the higher spike-specific TCR breadth.

Profiling relied on immunoSEQ multiplex PCR, and the TCRdb table lists in-frame clones only, not all of them. This table has some 390,000 clones, around 85% appearing once. This specimen consisted of peripheral blood, obtained in a trial of Ad26.COV2.S vaccine versus placebo. The TCR originated in a person aged 18 to 59 who received the Ad26.COV2.S COVID-19 vaccine or a placebo.

The CDR3 loop is CASSSLRTGNYTF. For the CDR3, the DNA is TGTGCCAGCAGTTCTCTTCGGACAGGGAACTACACCTTC. The gene calls are TRBV6-5 and TRBJ1-2; 8 nucleotides line up with TRBD1. Losses at the gene ends were 4 bases for V and 10 bases for J; bases not matched to a gene: 8. The germline gives CDR1 MNHEY, CDR2 SVGAGI. CDR3 length: 13 amino acids.